The next 25 T cell receptor beta chains were all read from a single sample in a study of T-cell reconstitution after alpha-beta-depleted transplantation in children (dated by TCRdb to between 2015 and 2016). The treatment or condition label corresponds to: allogeneic hematopoietic cell transplantation with graft depleted of TCRalphabeta T cells and CD19 B cells. The method was PCR. The listed sequencing device is Illumina HiSeq 2500. Molecular barcoding was employed in the preparation of TCR libraries, with unique molecular identifiers being used to normalize TCRbeta repertoire quantification. The public reads were run again by TCRdb, first through fastp at Q25 and then through MiXCR, and only productive beta chains were kept. Each CDR3 protein gets just one entry, which takes the most common genes and DNA from the rows behind it. The sample table contains hundreds of thousands of distinct CDR3 sequences; only one count was recorded for approximately 10% of them. The ten most abundant clones make up under 30% of the sample.

The specimen comprised PBMCs, sampled before TCRalphabeta/CD19-depleted stem cell transplant. The receptor source for this set is a child less than two years old with acute myeloid leukemia, due to receive a stem cell transplant.

There are many counts of this clonotype. The V and J genes are TRBV4-2 and TRBJ2-5; the D gene could be TRBD1 or TRBD2 (5 bases each). This CDR3 is built from 13 residues. V was pared by 1 base and J by 5 bases, with 8 bases between. Germline CDR1 and CDR2: LGHNA and YNFKEQ. The CDR3 loop reads CASSQGGVETQYF. The CDR3 nucleotides are TGTGCCAGCAGCCAAGGAGGGGTGGAGACCCAGTACTTC.

This clonotype appeared many times. J is TRBJ1-1 and V is TRBV7-2; D not certain. V was clipped by 1 base and J by 0 bases, with 9 bases between them. The CDR3 covers 15 residues. The germline V gene has CDR1 SGHTA and CDR2 FQGNSA. The DNA for the CDR3 is TGTGCCAGCAGCTTAGTTGCAGCCATGAACACTGAAGCTTTCTTT. It encodes CASSLVAAMNTEAFF.

This clonotype has a count of ten or more. The CDR3 loop reads CASSYRGGNTIYF. The CDR3, as DNA: TGTGCCAGCAGTTACAGGGGAGGAAACACCATATATTTT. The chain links TRBV6-5 to TRBJ1-3; possible D gene TRBD1, 5 bases. Looked up from germline, CDR1 is MNHEY and CDR2 is SVGAGI. The CDR3 loop spans 13 amino acids. V dropped 2 bases and J dropped 4 bases, with 6 bases sitting between them.

This clonotype has a count of ten or more. CDR3 sequence: CASSETGQYTEAFF. CDR3 bases: TGTGCCAGCAGTGAAACAGGGCAGTACACTGAAGCTTTCTTT. V and J are TRBV25-1 and TRBJ1-1, with D tentatively TRBD1 (6 bases). V lost 2 bases to trimming and J lost 3 bases, with 10 bases between them. This CDR3 is built from 14 residues. Germline V gives CDR1 MGHDK, CDR2 SYGVNS.

This clonotype was seen many times. V is TRBV7-2 and J is TRBJ2-2, with TRBD2 matching 11 bases. The V gene end was trimmed by 0 bases and the J gene end by 6 bases; junction bases not matched to a gene: 0. CDR3 length: 15 residues. Germline values: CDR1 SGHTA, CDR2 FQGNSA. The CDR3 DNA reads TGTGCCAGCAGCTTAGCTAGCGGGAGGGCCGGGGAGCTGTTTTTT. Amino acid sequence: CASSLASGRAGELFF. The variable domain in full, completed from reference TRBV7-2 and TRBJ2-2, reads GAGVSQSPSNKVTEKGKDVELRCDPISGHTALYWYRQSLGQGLEFLIYFQGNSAPDKSGLPSDRFSAERTGGSVSTLTIQRTQQEDSAVYLCASSLASGRAGELFFGEGSRLTVL.

This clonotype was counted at least ten times. The rearrangement uses TRBV7-9 and TRBJ2-7; the D is unclear. Trimming left V 5 bases short and J 4 bases short, with 12 bases between. Germline CDR1 SEHNR, CDR2 FQNEAQ (reference sequence). The CDR3 sequence is 13 residues long. CDR3 protein: CASSPSPLYEQYF. For the CDR3, the DNA is TGTGCCAGCAGCCCTTCTCCTCTTTACGAGCAGTACTTC. The complete variable domain, with remaining parts taken from reference TRBV7-9 and TRBJ2-7, reads DTGVSQNPRHKITKRGQNVTFRCDPISEHNRLYWYRQTLGQGPEFLTYFQNEAQLEKSRLLSDRFSAERPKGSFSTLEIQRTEQGDSAMYLCASSPSPLYEQYFGPGTRLTVT.

This clonotype was seen many times. The V and J genes are TRBV10-3 and TRBJ2-7, with 8 bases fitting TRBD2. Germline assignment: CDR1 ENHRY and CDR2 SYGVKD. The trim removed 5 bases at V and 3 bases at J, leaving 3 bases unmatched. There are 13 residues in the CDR3. The CDR3 protein is CAISLSGSYEQYF. The CDR3 bases are TGTGCCATCAGTTTGAGCGGGAGCTACGAGCAGTACTTC.

This sequence joins TRBV7-2 and TRBJ2-2; perhaps TRBD2 as D (5 bases). The CDR3 has 15 residues. V was clipped by 4 bases and J by 3 bases, with 12 bases between them. Germline CDR1 is SGHTA and CDR2 is FQGNSA. CDR3 sequence reads: CASSSNGLHTGELFF. The CDR3 DNA reads TGTGCCAGCAGCTCCAACGGACTCCACACCGGGGAGCTGTTTTTT. The full variable domain, in which reference TRBV7-2 and TRBJ2-2 provide the parts outside the CDR3, is GAGVSQSPSNKVTEKGKDVELRCDPISGHTALYWYRQSLGQGLEFLIYFQGNSAPDKSGLPSDRFSAERTGGSVSTLTIQRTQQEDSAVYLCASSSNGLHTGELFFGEGSRLTVL.

This clonotype was detected only once. A much bigger clone sits one base away, suggesting this may be a read error. The V and J genes are TRBV5-1 and TRBJ1-1; 7 bases are a match to TRBD1. The CDR3 extends over 15 amino acids. Losses at the gene ends were 8 bases for V and 3 bases for J; bases not matched to a gene: 13. Germline CDR1 and CDR2: SGHRS and YFSETQ. The CDR3 loop reads CASRNGNRGYTEAFF. CDR3 sequence (DNA): TGCGCCAGTAGAAACGGGAACAGGGGTTACACTGAAGCTTTCTTT.

In its sample, this clonotype was seen a few times. At one end the junction does not follow the germline gene, possibly because of a read error. This sequence joins TRBV7-8 and TRBJ2-1; TRBD1 is a possible D gene (6 bases). CDR1 and CDR2 from the germline V gene are SGHVS and FQNEAQ. The CDR3 contains 14 residues. The CDR3 region has the DNA TGTGCCAGCAGCTTAAGGGAAACGTCGGGCTACAGGGTCTTC. Encoded protein: CASSLRETSGYRVF. Complete variable domain (other parts from reference TRBV7-8 and TRBJ2-1): GAGVSQSPRYKVAKRGQDVALRCDPISGHVSLFWYQQALGQGPEFLTYFQNEAQLDKSGLPSDRFFAERPEGSVSTLKIQRTQQEDSAVYLCASSLRETSGYRVFGPGTRLTVL.

This clonotype has just a few counts. The gene calls are TRBV7-2 and TRBJ1-2, with 8 bases that match TRBD1. V gave up 3 bases and J gave up 2 bases; unmatched junction bases: 2. Germline V gene data show CDR1 as SGHTA and CDR2 as FQGNSA. This CDR3 has 14 amino acids. CDR3 sequence reads: CASSFTGGNYGYTF. The CDR3 DNA follows: TGTGCCAGCAGCTTTACAGGGGGAAACTATGGCTACACCTTC.

This clonotype was counted between two and nine times. The chain employs TRBV14 and TRBJ2-1, with D hard to call. V was shortened by 0 bases and J by 13 bases, with 10 bases between the two germline ends. The CDR3 sequence is 12 residues long. Germline CDR1 SGHDN, CDR2 FVKESK. The CDR3 sequence: CASSQDGYHQFF. CDR3 DNA: TGTGCCAGCAGCCAAGATGGGTACCATCAGTTCTTC.

This clonotype was seen repeatedly, ten times or more. This chain joins TRBV12-3 or TRBV12-4 and TRBJ1-5; a possible D gene is TRBD1 (6 bases). V dropped 6 bases and J dropped 0 bases, with 18 bases sitting between them. CDR3 size: 17 residues. The CDR3 spells CASSSQGELYSNQPQHF. CDR3 nucleotides: TGTGCCAGCAGCTCACAGGGCGAACTTTATAGCAATCAGCCCCAGCATTTT.

The CDR3 DNA is TGCAGCGCTAGGGGTTCGAACACCGGGGAGCTGTTTTTT. It translates to CSARGSNTGELFF. The chain links TRBV29-1 to TRBJ2-2, with D possibly TRBD1 on 5 matching bases. Per germline, CDR1 SQVTM and CDR2 ANQGSEA. V was cut by 7 bases and J by 0 bases, with 9 bases left in between. The CDR3 has 13 residues.

This clonotype was observed at least ten times. The chain carries TRBV27 and TRBJ2-7; TRBD2 matches at 8 bases. Germline CDR1 and CDR2: MNHEY and SMNVEV (reference sequence). The CDR3 length is 13 residues. Trimming removed 6 bases from V and 5 bases from J; junction bases left unmatched: 6. CDR3 DNA: TGTGCCAGCAGGGAGCGGGAGAAAGACGAGCAGTACTTC. This sequence encodes CASREREKDEQYF.

This clonotype occurred many times. The chain couples TRBV7-8 to TRBJ1-1, with a weak D call TRBD1 (5 bases). The V end was cut by 5 bases, the J end by 7 bases, with 14 bases between. The germline V gene has CDR1 SGHVS and CDR2 FQNEAQ. This CDR3 spans 13 amino acids. This chain's CDR3 is CASSDMWGGEAFF. CDR3 DNA sequence: TGTGCCAGCAGCGATATGTGGGGGGGTGAAGCTTTCTTT.

This clonotype appeared a single time. The junction and the germline gene differ at one end; a read error may be behind it. The chain links TRBV10-3 to TRBJ2-7, with 8 bases matching TRBD2. The V gene's germline CDR1 is ENHRY and CDR2 SYGVKD. This CDR3 region has 17 residues. The CDR3 sequence is CAISGSREDRGSYEQCF. CDR3 DNA sequence: TGTGCCATCAGTGGTTCGCGGGAGGATAGGGGTTCCTACGAGCAGTGCTTC.

Many counts were recorded for this clonotype. The gene calls are TRBV5-1 and TRBJ2-1, with a tentative D call TRBD1 (7 bases). The CDR3 spans 16 residues. V was cut by 3 bases and J by 6 bases, with 19 bases left in between. Per germline, CDR1 SGHRS and CDR2 YFSETQ. CDR3 in DNA: TGCGCCAGCAGCTCGGGGCGGGACAGTAGGGCCAATGAGCAGTTCTTC. It encodes CASSSGRDSRANEQFF.

At least ten counts were recorded for this clonotype. The gene calls are TRBV29-1 and TRBJ2-3; D ambiguous. This CDR3 has 16 amino acids. Trimming took 1 base from V and 4 from J, leaving 18 bases between them. CDR1 is SQVTM and CDR2 is ANQGSEA in the germline V gene. The CDR3 sequence is CSVEAGLWGSADTQYF. The CDR3, as DNA: TGCAGCGTTGAAGCAGGTTTATGGGGAAGCGCAGATACGCAGTATTTT.

This clonotype was counted between two and nine times. The chain has TRBV5-1 and TRBJ1-6; D remains ambiguous. CDR1 is SGHRS and CDR2 is YFSETQ in the germline V gene. V lost 0 bases and J 4 bases, leaving 5 bases between the germline ends. The CDR3 loop spans 14 amino acids. CDR3 nucleotide sequence: TGCGCCAGCAGCTTGGACAAATATAATTCACCCCTCCACTTT. Translating it yields CASSLDKYNSPLHF.

This clonotype was detected a few times. The chain combines TRBV12-3 or TRBV12-4 with TRBJ2-3; 7 nucleotides align to TRBD2. The CDR3 is 16 residues long. Losses at the gene ends were 2 bases for V and 4 bases for J; bases not matched to a gene: 9. CDR3 sequence: CASSLRLLAGPDTQYF. CDR3 bases: TGTGCCAGCAGTTTACGACTTTTAGCGGGCCCAGATACGCAGTATTTT.

This clonotype was recorded at least ten times. J is TRBJ1-1 and V is TRBV14, with 8 bases that match TRBD1. This CDR3 region has 14 residues. The junction had 9 bases not matched to a gene; V was cut back by 2 bases and J by 10 bases. Germline V gives CDR1 SGHDN, CDR2 FVKESK. The CDR3, as DNA: TGTGCCAGCAGCCAAATGGGACAGGCCGTGGGAGCTTTCTTT. Its translation is CASSQMGQAVGAFF.

This clonotype was detected ten times or more. The rearrangement joins TRBV29-1 to TRBJ2-5, with D possibly being TRBD1 (6 bases). Trimming pared 6 bases from V and 2 bases from J, leaving 10 bases between. The CDR3 covers 12 residues. The germline V gene encodes CDR1 SQVTM and CDR2 ANQGSEA. CDR3 residues: CSVQGWQETQYF. CDR3 sequence (DNA): TGCAGCGTGCAGGGGTGGCAAGAGACCCAGTACTTC.

This clonotype was seen many times. The chain combines TRBV4-2 with TRBJ2-3; D unclear. Germline V gene sequence: CDR1 LGHNA, CDR2 YNFKEQ. This CDR3 spans 15 amino acids. The V end lost 1 base, the J end lost 2 bases, and 10 bases lay between the germline ends. CDR3 bases: TGTGCCAGCAGCCAAGCCGACGGGCTCACAGATACGCAGTATTTT. It is translated as CASSQADGLTDTQYF.

This clonotype was recorded at least ten times. This chain uses TRBV7-9 with TRBJ1-4; perhaps TRBD1 as D (6 bases). Trimming removed 3 bases from V and 8 bases from J, with 13 bases in between. Germline CDR1 and CDR2: SEHNR and FQNEAQ (reference sequence). The CDR3 is 14 amino acids. The DNA of the CDR3 is TGTGCCAGCAGCTTCGTCACAGGGAGGGAAAAACTGTTTTTT. As protein: CASSFVTGREKLFF.